A single sample gave rise to the 15 T cell receptor beta chains below, sequenced in a study of response to subunit inactivated influenza vaccine. TCRdb processed the RT-PCR reads anew with MiXCR; each CDR3 protein has one entry. The sample has around 520,000 distinct CDR3 sequences, about 25% seen once. Here the sequenced sample was CD4+ T cells sorted from PBMCs, taken 4 to 6 days after vaccination. Receptors were obtained from a man aged 50-59 years who received an inactivated influenza vaccine.

This sequence joins TRBV12-5 and TRBJ2-1; 11 bases align to TRBD2. Germline V gives CDR1 LGHNT, CDR2 FRNRAP. V trimming: 6 bases; J trimming: 7 bases; junction bases outside the gene matches: 5. The CDR3 runs 14 residues. The CDR3: CASGTSGSRNEQFF. The CDR3 coding sequence is TGTGCTAGTGGCACTAGCGGGAGTCGGAATGAGCAGTTCTTC.

The gene calls are TRBV28 and TRBJ2-2; 9 bases line up with TRBD1. CDR1 and CDR2 from the germline V gene are MDHEN and SYDVKM. There are 16 residues in the CDR3. V was pared by 6 bases and J by 4 bases, with 9 bases of the junction left unmatched. The CDR3 coding sequence is TGTGCCAGCAGAACCCGGGACAGGGACTTCACCGGGGAGCTGTTTTTT. It encodes CASRTRDRDFTGELFF.

This clonotype was observed a few times. The chain recombines TRBV28 with TRBJ2-5; D might be TRBD2 (7 bases). Looked up from germline, CDR1 is MDHEN and CDR2 is SYDVKM. CDR3 length: 15 residues. V was pared by 3 bases and J by 4 bases, with 15 bases between. CDR3 nucleotides: TGTGCCAGCAGTTTTGGCGGGGGCGGGGGAGAGACCCAGTACTTC. The encoded protein is CASSFGGGGGETQYF.

The chain joins TRBV5-1 to TRBJ1-2; D uncertain. Trimming cost V 0 bases and J 1 base, with 7 bases left between them. Germline lookup yields CDR1 SGHRS and CDR2 YFSETQ. This CDR3 spans 14 amino acids. CDR3 amino acids: CASSLAKSNYGYTF. The CDR3 region has the DNA TGCGCCAGCAGCTTGGCCAAAAGTAACTATGGCTACACCTTC.

V gene TRBV27 combines with J gene TRBJ2-7; 10 bases map to TRBD1. Per germline, CDR1 MNHEY and CDR2 SMNVEV (reference sequence). With 9 bases clipped from V and 4 bases from J, the junction kept 6 bases outside the gene matches. The CDR3 spans 13 residues. The CDR3 protein is CASRGQGMYEQYF. The CDR3 DNA reads TGTGCCAGTAGGGGACAGGGGATGTACGAGCAGTACTTC.

The chain links TRBV7-9 to TRBJ2-7; D may correspond to TRBD1 or TRBD2 (5 bases each). V was pared by 5 bases and J by 2 bases, with 19 bases between. The CDR3 extends over 16 amino acids. Germline CDR1 is SEHNR and CDR2 is FQNEAQ (reference sequence). Here the CDR3 reads CASSASFRDGTYEQYF. For the CDR3, the DNA is TGTGCCAGCAGCGCCTCATTCCGGGACGGAACCTACGAGCAGTACTTC.

This clonotype was seen a few times. The chain couples TRBV29-1 to TRBJ2-7; D not resolved. In germline, CDR1 is SQVTM, CDR2 ANQGSEA. CDR3 size: 11 residues. Trimming removed 4 bases from V and 7 bases from J, with 11 bases in between. CDR3 sequence (DNA): TGCAGCGTTGGACTCCATGGAGAGCAGTACTTC. This translates into CSVGLHGEQYF.

This clonotype was picked up many times. This sequence joins TRBV5-6 and TRBJ2-3; no reliable D call. Trimming shortened V by 4 bases and J by 2 bases, and 8 bases separated the two germline ends. CDR3 length: 13 amino acids. Germline V lookup: CDR1 SGHDT, CDR2 YYEEEE. DNA for the CDR3: TGTGCCAGCAGCACCTGGAACACAGATACGCAGTATTTT. Protein: CASSTWNTDTQYF.

The chain is built from TRBV20-1 and TRBJ2-1, with a possible D match to TRBD2 (6 bases). The CDR3 has 14 residues. Deletions cut 7 bases from V and 6 bases from J, with 19 bases between. Germline-derived CDR1 and CDR2 are DFQATT and SNEGSKA (reference sequence). CDR3 in amino acids: CSVPGAKHSNEQFF. CDR3 DNA sequence: TGCAGTGTTCCGGGAGCAAAGCACAGCAATGAGCAGTTCTTC.

The chain is built from TRBV6-5 and TRBJ2-1; 7 positions agree with TRBD1. Germline CDR1 MNHEY, CDR2 SVGAGI. The CDR3 loop spans 16 amino acids. Unmatched junction bases numbered 12, after V lost 5 bases and J lost 5 bases. As DNA, the CDR3 is TGTGCCAGCAGTAACCTACCGGGACAGATAAACAATGAGCAGTTCTTC. Translation: CASSNLPGQINNEQFF.

This clonotype came up a few times. The chain carries TRBV6-1 and TRBJ2-3; 10 bases align to TRBD2. The CDR3 has 16 residues. Germline CDR1 and CDR2: MNHNS and SASEGT. The V segment lost 5 bases and the J segment 0 bases; nucleotides outside the gene matches: 5. The CDR3 loop is CASSRTSGISTDTQYF. The CDR3 DNA follows: TGTGCCAGCAGTCGAACTAGCGGGATAAGCACAGATACGCAGTATTTT.

V gene TRBV20-1 combines with J gene TRBJ2-7, with D uncertain. The V and J ends lost 3 bases and 4 bases respectively, with 7 bases between them. The germline gives CDR1 DFQATT, CDR2 SNEGSKA (reference sequence). This CDR3 contains 11 residues. The CDR3 DNA is TGCAGTGCTAGTTTATCTTACGAGCAGTACTTC. This encodes CSASLSYEQYF.

The chain employs TRBV7-2 and TRBJ2-1; the D call may be TRBD1 or TRBD2 (5 bases each). Trimming stripped 1 base from V and 7 bases from J, with 20 bases between. The CDR3 consists of 17 residues. CDR1 and CDR2 (germline): SGHTA, FQGNSA. The CDR3 region is CASSLGIWRAEGNEQFF. DNA of the CDR3: TGTGCCAGCAGCTTAGGCATCTGGCGGGCAGAGGGGAATGAGCAGTTCTTC.

This clonotype occurred a few times. The V gene is TRBV4-1, the J gene TRBJ1-5; 9 positions match TRBD1. The V segment lost 1 base and the J segment 4 bases; nucleotides outside the gene matches: 5. The length of the CDR3 is 16 residues. Germline assignment: CDR1 MGHRA and CDR2 YSYEKL. The CDR3 nucleotides are TGCGCCAGCAGCCAAGGATTACAGGGGGCAAATCAGCCCCAGCATTTT. Residues: CASSQGLQGANQPQHF.

This chain links TRBV3-1 with TRBJ2-7; tentative D call: TRBD2 (5 bases). Trimming took 0 bases from V and 6 from J, leaving 12 bases between them. The CDR3 covers 14 residues. The germline CDR1 and CDR2 sequences are LGHDT and YNNKEL (reference sequence). The CDR3 reads CASSQEGGSGEQYF. The CDR3 DNA reads TGTGCCAGCAGCCAAGAGGGCGGGTCGGGCGAGCAGTACTTC.